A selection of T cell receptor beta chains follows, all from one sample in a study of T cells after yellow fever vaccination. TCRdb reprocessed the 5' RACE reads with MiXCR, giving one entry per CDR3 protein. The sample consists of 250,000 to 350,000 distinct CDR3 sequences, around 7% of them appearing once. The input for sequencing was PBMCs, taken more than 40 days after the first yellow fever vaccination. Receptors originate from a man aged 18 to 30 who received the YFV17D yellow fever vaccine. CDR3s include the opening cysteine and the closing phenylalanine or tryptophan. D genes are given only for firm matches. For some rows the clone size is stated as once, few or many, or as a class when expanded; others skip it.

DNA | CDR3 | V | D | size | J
TGTGCCAGCAGCGGACAGGGGCGACGGGGTGAGCAGTTCTTC | CASSGQGRRGEQFF | TRBV11-3 | TRBD1 | many | TRBJ2-1
TGTGCCAGCAGGACAGGGGTTGGCAATCAGCCCCAGCATTTT | CASRTGVGNQPQHF | TRBV27 | TRBD1 | many | TRBJ1-5
TGTGCCAGCAGCTTAAGAGTTTCCTACAATGAGCAGTTCTTC | CASSLRVSYNEQFF | TRBV11-2 | NA | many | TRBJ2-1
TGCGCCAGCAGCTTGGGACGGGGAGACACAGATACGCAGTATTTT | CASSLGRGDTDTQYF | TRBV5-1 | NA | NA | TRBJ2-3
TGTGCCAGCAGCAAATTTCAGGGGGCGGTCTACAATGAGCAGTTCTTC | CASSKFQGAVYNEQFF | TRBV5-8 | TRBD1 | NA | TRBJ2-1
TGTGCCAGCTCACTCCCCCAGGGGTCCCGGAGGGAGCAGTACTTC | CASSLPQGSRREQYF | TRBV18 | NA | NA | TRBJ2-7
TGTGCCAGCAGTTACGGCTCGGACAATGAGCAGTTCTTC | CASSYGSDNEQFF | TRBV6-5 | NA | NA | TRBJ2-1
TGTGCCATCAGCAGCCCAAGGGGGGGGGACACTGAAGCTTTCTTT | CAISSPRGGDTEAFF | TRBV10-3 | NA | NA | TRBJ1-1
TGTGCCAGCAGCGTAGTCTCGGGGGTTACAGAGACCCAGTACTTC | CASSVVSGVTETQYF | TRBV9 | NA | NA | TRBJ2-5
TGTGCCAGCAGCTTAATGGTCACCGCCCGCCCAGATACGCAGTATTTT | CASSLMVTARPDTQYF | TRBV7-3 | NA | few | TRBJ2-3
TGCAGTGCTAGCGCTAGCGGGGGCCCGTACCAAGAGACCCAGTACTTC | CSASASGGPYQETQYF | TRBV20-1 | TRBD2 | NA | TRBJ2-5
TGTGCCAGCAGTTACTCTGAGGGGTTTGGCTACACCTTC | CASSYSEGFGYTF | TRBV6-6 | NA | few | TRBJ1-2
TGTGCCAGCAGCCTCGATGGGTCGACAGAGACCCAGTACTTC | CASSLDGSTETQYF | TRBV7-3 | NA | few | TRBJ2-5
TGTGCCAGCAGCTTGCAAGGCGTGACCTACAATGAGCAGTTCTTC | CASSLQGVTYNEQFF | TRBV5-4 | NA | many | TRBJ2-1
TGTGCCAGCAGTGTGGTCAACACCGGGGAGCTGTTTTTT | CASSVVNTGELFF | TRBV2 | NA | many | TRBJ2-2
TGTGCCAGCAGCCCCCACAGTGGGGGGCGAGAAAACTATGGCTACACCTTC | CASSPHSGGRENYGYTF | TRBV9 | NA | NA | TRBJ1-2
TGTGCCAGCAGCGGCCGGGACAGGGCTTCTCGACTGTTTTTT | CASSGRDRASRLFF | TRBV9 | TRBD1 | few | TRBJ1-4
TGTGCCAGCAGTTTTACAGGGGAGGGCAATCAGCCCCAGCATTTT | CASSFTGEGNQPQHF | TRBV12-3/TRBV12-4 | TRBD1 | NA | TRBJ1-5
TGTGCCAGCAGCCAAATGGGACAGGGTGGATATGGCTACACCTTC | CASSQMGQGGYGYTF | TRBV3-1 | TRBD1 | NA | TRBJ1-2
TGTGCCAGCAGTTACTCGAACAGAATCTCCATGAACACTGAAGCTTTCTTT | CASSYSNRISMNTEAFF | TRBV6-5 | NA | NA | TRBJ1-1
TGCGCCAGCAGCTTGATCGGGCAGGGAGTTGAGCAGTTCTTC | CASSLIGQGVEQFF | TRBV5-1 | NA | NA | TRBJ2-1
TGTGCCAGCAGTTTACCTTACGCCGGGACAGCTAGCACAGATACGCAGTATTTT | CASSLPYAGTASTDTQYF | TRBV28 | TRBD1 | few | TRBJ2-3
TGCAGCGGTGACGGGGGAGAGGGGAACACTGAAGCTTTCTTT | CSGDGGEGNTEAFF | TRBV29-1 | NA | NA | TRBJ1-1
TGTGCCAGCAGTTCCTCGGGACAGGTGTATGGCTACACCTTC | CASSSSGQVYGYTF | TRBV6-5 | TRBD1 | NA | TRBJ1-2
TGTGCCAGCAGCTTATCCCACGGCAACACCATATATTTT | CASSLSHGNTIYF | TRBV13 | NA | few | TRBJ1-3
TGTGCCAGCTCCCAGTCGGTGGGGCAAGAGACCCAGTACTTC | CASSQSVGQETQYF | TRBV18 | NA | few | TRBJ2-5
TGTGCCAGCTCACCACCGGCAGGGATCTCCGGGGAGCTGTTTTTT | CASSPPAGISGELFF | TRBV18 | NA | few | TRBJ2-2
TGTGCCAGCACCCCCTTCATGAACACTGAAGCTTTCTTT | CASTPFMNTEAFF | TRBV6-6 | NA | NA | TRBJ1-1
TGTGCCAGCAGCTTAGTTAGCAGGGTGCATGAAAAACTGTTTTTT | CASSLVSRVHEKLFF | TRBV7-2 | NA | NA | TRBJ1-4
TGCGCCAGCAGCCAAGTTTGGCCCACGACGCGCTCCAGGGTCAATCAGCCCCAGCATTTT | CASSQVWPTTRSRVNQPQHF | TRBV4-1 | NA | many | TRBJ1-5
TGTGCCAGCAGCGTAGTCGGAGCCACAGATACGCAGTATTTT | CASSVVGATDTQYF | TRBV9 | NA | NA | TRBJ2-3
TGTGCCAGCAGCTCGGACAGGCTTGGAAACACCATATATTTT | CASSSDRLGNTIYF | TRBV7-9 | TRBD1 | NA | TRBJ1-3
TGTGCCAGCAGTTACGAGCCTCTAAGATGGGACACCGGGGAGCTGTTTTTT | CASSYEPLRWDTGELFF | TRBV6-2/TRBV6-3 | NA | NA | TRBJ2-2
TGCGCCAGCAGCCCTCAGGGGGGGAGCGAAGCTTTCTTT | CASSPQGGSEAFF | TRBV5-1 | TRBD1 | many | TRBJ1-1
TGTGCCAGTAGCGAGACTAGCGGGGGGCCTGTCTACGAGCAGTACTTC | CASSETSGGPVYEQYF | TRBV19 | TRBD2 | many | TRBJ2-7
TGTGCCAGCAGACCAACAGGGTCCGGGGCCAACGTCCTGACTTTC | CASRPTGSGANVLTF | TRBV7-9 | NA | NA | TRBJ2-6
TGTGCCAGCACCTATGGAGGACAGGGAAGCAATCAGCCCCAGCATTTT | CASTYGGQGSNQPQHF | TRBV6-2/TRBV6-3 | TRBD1 | many | TRBJ1-5
TGTGCCAGCAGCTTTGTCGGGTCAGGGAGGGAGCAGTACTTC | CASSFVGSGREQYF | TRBV7-2 | NA | NA | TRBJ2-7